One and the same sample provided the 10 T cell receptor beta chains below, sequenced in a study of human T cells and chemical hapten exposure. Time point: patch test 3, about 24 weeks after DPC sensitization. Treatment given: therapeutic diphenylcyclopropenone sensitization with weekly scalp DPC. The template was total RNA from unfractionated whole blood. TCRdb ran MiXCR on the RACE reads and lists one entry per CDR3 protein. The sample holds just under 40,000 distinct CDR3 sequences, about 13% seen once. The sequencing here drew on whole blood, taken in connection with sensitization to the hapten diphenylcyclopropenone (DPC). These receptors came from a woman in her 40s with alopecia areata. Some clones in this sample may be carry-over from other donors' samples.

Comment on this clonotype: Being one base from a much bigger clone, this may be a read error. This sequence joins TRBV27 and TRBJ2-3, with D uncertain. Germline CDR1 is MNHEY and CDR2 is SMNVEV (reference sequence). This CDR3 contains 13 residues. The germline V and J ends were trimmed by 1 base and 5 bases, with 7 bases remaining between them. As DNA, the CDR3 is TGTGCCAGCAGTTTATTGGCCGAAGATACGCAGTATTTT. It is translated as CASSLLAEDTQYF.

This clonotype was found many times. The gene calls are TRBV19 and TRBJ1-6; D is unclear. This CDR3 contains 17 residues. Germline V gene data show CDR1 as LNHDA and CDR2 as SQIVND (reference sequence). V was pared by 3 bases and J by 9 bases, with 21 bases between. CDR3 amino acids: CASSISSVFIRGSPLHF. The CDR3 DNA follows: TGTGCCAGTAGTATCAGCTCAGTATTTATCCGCGGTTCACCCCTCCACTTT. The variable domain in full, completed from reference TRBV19 and TRBJ1-6, reads DGGITQSPKYLFRKEGQNVTLSCEQNLNHDAMYWYRQDPGQGLRLIYYSQIVNDFQKGDIAEGYSVSREKKESFPLTVTSAQKNPTAFYLCASSISSVFIRGSPLHFGNGTRLTVT.

At least ten counts were recorded for this clonotype. The chain is built from TRBV27 and TRBJ1-1, with a weak D call TRBD1 (5 bases). The CDR3 has 15 residues. In germline, CDR1 is MNHEY, CDR2 SMNVEV (reference sequence). Trimming stripped 2 bases from V and 6 bases from J, with 16 bases between. CDR3 sequence: CASSLNFGAGPEAFF. CDR3 DNA sequence: TGTGCCAGCAGTTTAAATTTCGGAGCGGGGCCTGAAGCTTTCTTT.

This clonotype was seen a few times. The chain recombines TRBV10-3 with TRBJ2-1; D gene ambiguous. The ends were cut back, 2 bases at V and 8 bases at J, with 7 bases in the middle. CDR3 length: 12 residues. Germline values: CDR1 ENHRY, CDR2 SYGVKD. The CDR3, as DNA: TGTGCCATCAGTGAGCAGTCGGATGAGCAGTTCTTC. Protein: CAISEQSDEQFF.

As for this clonotype: With a much larger clone just one base away, this may be a read error. This chain uses TRBV28 with TRBJ2-4; 11 bases fit TRBD2. V lost 8 bases and J lost 8; bases outside the gene matches: 8. Germline loops: CDR1 MDHEN, CDR2 SYDVKM. This CDR3 is built from 14 residues. The CDR3 spells CASGPIAGGDIQYF. The CDR3 bases are TGTGCCAGCGGTCCAATAGCGGGAGGGGACATTCAGTACTTC.

This clonotype has at least ten counts. V and J are TRBV7-2 and TRBJ2-3; 9 bases line up with TRBD2. There are 16 residues in the CDR3. V lost 2 bases to trimming and J lost 4 bases; unmatched junction nucleotides: 7. Germline assignment: CDR1 SGHTA and CDR2 FQGNSA. CDR3 DNA sequence: TGTGCCAGCAGCTTAATGGCTAGCGGGGTGGCAGATACGCAGTATTTT. Amino acids: CASSLMASGVADTQYF.

This clonotype has at least ten counts. The V gene is TRBV12-3 or TRBV12-4, the J gene TRBJ1-1; no firm D call. Trimming cost V 6 bases and J 3 bases, with 14 bases left between them. The CDR3 spans 14 residues. CDR3 sequence: CASRRQMEDTEAFF. For the CDR3, the DNA is TGTGCCAGCAGGCGTCAGATGGAGGACACTGAAGCTTTCTTT.

In its sample, this clonotype was seen a few times. The genes are TRBV28 and TRBJ2-5; possible D gene TRBD1, 6 bases. Trimming removed 6 bases at V and 5 bases at J, with 16 bases between. The CDR3 covers 14 residues. Germline V gives CDR1 MDHEN, CDR2 SYDVKM. CDR3 protein: CASRDTGSWETQYF. The CDR3 DNA follows: TGTGCCAGCAGGGATACAGGGAGCTGGGAGACCCAGTACTTC.

This clonotype was seen a few times. The V and J genes are TRBV28 and TRBJ1-4; TRBD1 matches at 7 bases. The CDR3 runs 14 residues. V lost 4 bases to trimming and J lost 5 bases; unmatched junction nucleotides: 4. The V gene's germline CDR1 is MDHEN and CDR2 SYDVKM. In DNA form, the CDR3 reads TGTGCCAGCAGTTCAGACAGGGTAAATGAAAAACTGTTTTTT. Amino acids: CASSSDRVNEKLFF.

This chain joins TRBV10-3 and TRBJ1-1; perhaps TRBD1 as D (5 bases). Per germline, CDR1 ENHRY and CDR2 SYGVKD. CDR3 length: 13 amino acids. Trimming took off 5 bases at V and 2 bases at J, with 9 bases between the two ends. This CDR3 is CAISPDSNTEAFF. The CDR3 nucleotides are TGTGCCATCAGTCCCGACAGCAACACTGAAGCTTTCTTT.